The rows below give T cell receptor beta chains drawn from one sample of a study of CD8+ T cells in alopecia areata. Here immunoSEQ multiplex PCR was the method, and the copy in TCRdb shows in-frame clones only, minus some. The sample records about 300,000 clones, roughly 50% being singletons. This material consisted of CD4+ T cells sorted from blood, taken at week 24, from a patient treated with tofacitinib. The receptors were gathered from a human donor with alopecia areata. CDR3s include the opening cysteine and the closing phenylalanine or tryptophan. Fields, in order: clone size, V gene, J gene, D gene, CDR3 protein, CDR3 DNA. D genes are given only for firm matches. A row's size may be missing; if present it is once, few, many or a size class.

clone size: -
V gene: TRBV29-1
J gene: TRBJ2-3
D gene: -
CDR3 protein: CSVEYAGTDTQYF
CDR3 DNA: TGCAGCGTTGAATACGCGGGAACAGATACGCAGTATTTT

clone size: -
V gene: TRBV23-1
J gene: TRBJ2-6
D gene: -
CDR3 protein: CASAQGSGANVLTF
CDR3 DNA: TGCGCCAGCGCTCAGGGGTCTGGGGCCAACGTCCTGACTTTC

clone size: few
V gene: TRBV5-4
J gene: TRBJ1-1
D gene: -
CDR3 protein: CATDQIVGGNTEAFF
CDR3 DNA: TGTGCCACGGACCAAATTGTGGGGGGGAACACTGAAGCTTTCTTT

clone size: -
V gene: TRBV4-1
J gene: TRBJ2-3
D gene: TRBD2
CDR3 protein: CASSQVGTSGSTDTQYF
CDR3 DNA: TGCGCCAGCAGCCAAGTCGGGACTAGCGGAAGCACAGATACGCAGTATTTT

clone size: -
V gene: TRBV6-6
J gene: TRBJ1-5
D gene: TRBD1
CDR3 protein: CASSYLGQFNQPQHF
CDR3 DNA: TGTGCCAGCAGTTACTTGGGACAGTTCAATCAGCCCCAGCATTTT

clone size: -
V gene: TRBV30
J gene: TRBJ2-5
D gene: -
CDR3 protein: CAWSAQQQETQYF
CDR3 DNA: TGTGCCTGGAGTGCCCAACAGCAAGAGACCCAGTACTTC

clone size: -
V gene: TRBV4-1
J gene: TRBJ2-7
D gene: -
CDR3 protein: CASSKDRNYEQYF
CDR3 DNA: TGCGCCAGCAGCAAGGATCGTAACTACGAGCAGTACTTC

clone size: few
V gene: TRBV2
J gene: TRBJ1-2
D gene: TRBD1
CDR3 protein: CASRGGQDYGYTF
CDR3 DNA: TGTGCCAGCAGGGGAGGACAGGACTATGGCTACACCTTC

clone size: once
V gene: TRBV28
J gene: TRBJ2-7
D gene: -
CDR3 protein: CASSLYEKTYEQYF
CDR3 DNA: TGTGCCAGCAGCCTCTATGAGAAGACCTACGAGCAGTACTTC

clone size: -
V gene: TRBV29-1
J gene: TRBJ2-3
D gene: -
CDR3 protein: CSVVWIDTQYF
CDR3 DNA: TGCAGCGTTGTTTGGATAGATACGCAGTATTTT

clone size: few
V gene: TRBV29-1
J gene: TRBJ2-3
D gene: TRBD2
CDR3 protein: CSVGLAGSTDTQYF
CDR3 DNA: TGCAGCGTTGGACTAGCGGGGAGCACAGATACGCAGTATTTT

clone size: -
V gene: TRBV4-2
J gene: TRBJ1-1
D gene: -
CDR3 protein: CASSHEGGGTEAFF
CDR3 DNA: TGTGCCAGCAGCCATGAAGGAGGGGGAACTGAAGCTTTCTTT

clone size: once
V gene: TRBV29-1
J gene: TRBJ1-2
D gene: -
CDR3 protein: CSVDPGDKRYGYTF
CDR3 DNA: TGCAGCGTCGATCCAGGGGACAAACGGTATGGCTACACCTTC

clone size: -
V gene: TRBV4-2
J gene: TRBJ2-3
D gene: TRBD2
CDR3 protein: CASSQRAQGLAAPDTQYF
CDR3 DNA: TGTGCCAGCAGCCAACGGGCCCAGGGACTAGCGGCCCCAGATACGCAGTATTTT

clone size: once
V gene: TRBV6-5
J gene: TRBJ2-7
D gene: TRBD1
CDR3 protein: CASSYSSRGNEQYF
CDR3 DNA: TGTGCCAGCAGTTACTCATCCAGGGGGAACGAGCAGTACTTC

clone size: -
V gene: TRBV4-1
J gene: TRBJ2-1
D gene: -
CDR3 protein: CASSQVGRRVRGSYNEQFF
CDR3 DNA: TGCGCCAGCAGCCAAGTGGGACGAAGGGTGCGAGGTTCCTACAATGAGCAGTTCTTC

clone size: -
V gene: TRBV30
J gene: TRBJ2-1
D gene: -
CDR3 protein: CAWSPRSNEQFF
CDR3 DNA: TGTGCCTGGAGTCCCAGGAGCAATGAGCAGTTCTTC

clone size: -
V gene: TRBV4-1
J gene: TRBJ1-5
D gene: -
CDR3 protein: CASSPLWHRELNQPQHF
CDR3 DNA: TGCGCCAGCAGCCCCTTGTGGCACAGGGAGTTGAATCAGCCCCAGCATTTT

clone size: -
V gene: TRBV2
J gene: TRBJ1-2
D gene: TRBD1
CDR3 protein: CASSEIPGQTSYGYTF
CDR3 DNA: TGTGCCAGCAGTGAAATACCGGGACAGACGTCCTATGGCTACACCTTC

clone size: -
V gene: TRBV12-5
J gene: TRBJ1-2
D gene: -
CDR3 protein: CASGIAGGNYGYTF
CDR3 DNA: TGTGCTAGTGGTATCGCTGGGGGAAACTATGGCTACACCTTC

clone size: -
V gene: TRBV9
J gene: TRBJ2-1
D gene: -
CDR3 protein: CASSVGSHNEQFF
CDR3 DNA: TGTGCCAGCAGCGTAGGCTCGCACAATGAGCAGTTCTTC

clone size: -
V gene: TRBV2
J gene: TRBJ2-4
D gene: TRBD1
CDR3 protein: CASSRDRGTKNIQYF
CDR3 DNA: TGTGCCAGCTCGAGGGACAGGGGAACCAAAAACATTCAGTACTTC

clone size: once
V gene: TRBV9
J gene: TRBJ2-7
D gene: -
CDR3 protein: CASSRKQGRQYF
CDR3 DNA: TGTGCCAGCAGCCGAAAACAGGGTCGGCAGTACTTC

clone size: few
V gene: TRBV5-1
J gene: TRBJ2-5
D gene: -
CDR3 protein: CASGVEGETQYF
CDR3 DNA: TGCGCCAGCGGAGTGGAGGGGGAGACCCAGTACTTC

clone size: -
V gene: TRBV9
J gene: TRBJ1-3
D gene: -
CDR3 protein: CASSVDGGNGNTIYF
CDR3 DNA: TGTGCCAGCAGCGTAGATGGGGGGAATGGAAACACCATATATTTT

clone size: -
V gene: TRBV10-3
J gene: TRBJ2-7
D gene: -
CDR3 protein: CAIMGLRDEQYF
CDR3 DNA: TGTGCCATCATGGGACTCCGCGACGAGCAGTACTTC

clone size: -
V gene: TRBV5-1
J gene: TRBJ2-3
D gene: -
CDR3 protein: CASSLDSTDTQYF
CDR3 DNA: TGCGCCAGCAGCTTGGATAGCACAGATACGCAGTATTTT

clone size: once
V gene: TRBV5-6
J gene: TRBJ1-5
D gene: -
CDR3 protein: CASSLGNSNQPQHF
CDR3 DNA: TGTGCCAGCAGCTTGGGCAATAGCAATCAGCCCCAGCATTTT

clone size: few
V gene: TRBV7-9
J gene: TRBJ2-1
D gene: TRBD2
CDR3 protein: CASSLATSGGPTYNEQFF
CDR3 DNA: TGTGCCAGCAGCTTAGCGACTAGCGGGGGGCCCACCTACAATGAGCAGTTCTTC

clone size: -
V gene: TRBV6-1
J gene: TRBJ2-7
D gene: TRBD2
CDR3 protein: CASGGRTSYEQYF
CDR3 DNA: TGTGCCAGCGGAGGGCGGACTAGCTACGAGCAGTACTTC

clone size: -
V gene: TRBV4-2
J gene: TRBJ1-2
D gene: TRBD1
CDR3 protein: CASSQDPYTGDGGYTF
CDR3 DNA: TGTGCCAGCAGCCAAGATCCCTATACAGGGGACGGTGGCTACACCTTC

clone size: -
V gene: TRBV5-1
J gene: TRBJ2-2
D gene: -
CDR3 protein: CASSSSVGENTGELFF
CDR3 DNA: TGCGCCAGCAGCAGTTCGGTGGGGGAGAACACCGGGGAGCTGTTTTTT

clone size: -
V gene: TRBV30
J gene: TRBJ1-4
D gene: -
CDR3 protein: CAWSKGIEKGKLFF
CDR3 DNA: TGTGCCTGGAGCAAGGGAATAGAAAAGGGAAAACTGTTTTTT

clone size: few
V gene: TRBV4-1
J gene: TRBJ1-2
D gene: -
CDR3 protein: CASSQAGQSVNYGYTF
CDR3 DNA: TGCGCCAGCAGCCAAGCTGGACAGAGCGTTAACTATGGCTACACCTTC

clone size: -
V gene: TRBV30
J gene: TRBJ2-7
D gene: TRBD1
CDR3 protein: CAWGTGQAPYEQYF
CDR3 DNA: TGTGCCTGGGGGACGGGACAGGCTCCTTACGAGCAGTACTTC

clone size: few
V gene: TRBV7-9
J gene: TRBJ2-7
D gene: -
CDR3 protein: CASSSGVYEQYF
CDR3 DNA: TGTGCCAGCAGCTCCGGTGTTTACGAGCAGTACTTC

clone size: -
V gene: TRBV2
J gene: TRBJ2-5
D gene: -
CDR3 protein: CASMPRRDSRETQYF
CDR3 DNA: TGTGCCAGCATGCCACGACGGGATTCTCGGGAGACCCAGTACTTC

clone size: -
V gene: TRBV2
J gene: TRBJ1-5
D gene: -
CDR3 protein: CASSEGGQPQHF
CDR3 DNA: TGTGCCAGCAGTGAGGGCGGCCAGCCCCAGCATTTT

clone size: few
V gene: TRBV6-8
J gene: TRBJ1-6
D gene: -
CDR3 protein: CASSYSKPGSSPLHF
CDR3 DNA: TGTGCCAGCAGTTACTCGAAGCCGGGTAGTTCACCCCTCCACTTT

clone size: -
V gene: TRBV14
J gene: TRBJ1-6
D gene: -
CDR3 protein: CASSQDYGGKSPLHF
CDR3 DNA: TGTGCCAGCAGCCAAGATTACGGGGGAAAGTCACCCCTCCACTTT

clone size: -
V gene: TRBV15
J gene: TRBJ1-2
D gene: -
CDR3 protein: CATSRPQQGDGYTF
CDR3 DNA: TGTGCCACCAGCAGACCACAGCAAGGGGATGGCTACACCTTC

clone size: -
V gene: TRBV30
J gene: TRBJ1-1
D gene: -
CDR3 protein: CAWRGRRDTEAFF
CDR3 DNA: TGTGCCTGGAGGGGACGAAGGGACACTGAAGCTTTCTTT

clone size: -
V gene: TRBV5-4
J gene: TRBJ1-1
D gene: -
CDR3 protein: CASSLRENTEAFF
CDR3 DNA: TGTGCCAGCAGCTTGAGAGAGAACACTGAAGCTTTCTTT

clone size: -
V gene: TRBV7-7
J gene: TRBJ2-3
D gene: TRBD2
CDR3 protein: CASSLVSGGPPDTQYF
CDR3 DNA: TGTGCTAGCAGCTTAGTTTCGGGGGGGCCGCCAGATACGCAGTATTTT

clone size: few
V gene: TRBV4-3
J gene: TRBJ2-6
D gene: -
CDR3 protein: CASSHDSGANVLTF
CDR3 DNA: TGCGCCAGCAGCCATGATTCTGGGGCCAACGTCCTGACTTTC

clone size: -
V gene: TRBV30
J gene: TRBJ1-5
D gene: TRBD1
CDR3 protein: CAWRGRDRPYSNQPQHF
CDR3 DNA: TGTGCCTGGAGGGGCCGGGACAGACCTTATAGCAATCAGCCCCAGCATTTT